Sequencing of this T cell receptor beta chain was carried out in a study of monozygotic twins with inflammatory bowel disease. Blood was drawn once per donor, and each sample measured under 3 ml. This CDR3 contains 15 residues. Germline CDR1 and CDR2: SQVTM and ANQGSEA. After re-calling the 5' RACE reads, TCRdb lists one entry per CDR3 protein, DNA absent. The sample table sets out 300,000 to 400,000 distinct CDR3 sequences. This receptor was obtained from a human donor with ulcerative colitis or Crohn's disease, or a healthy co-twin of an affected twin (not recorded which). The sequenced sample consisted of blood. The rearrangement uses TRBV29-1 and TRBJ2-1; the TCRdb D gene call, TRBD2, has no DNA to confirm it. CDR3 loop: CSGTSGGGSYNEQFF.